The 23 T cell receptor beta chains below were found in one sample sequenced in a study of blood T cell repertoires in COVID-19. The assay was immunoSEQ multiplex PCR, and TCRdb's table has in-frame clones only and misses some. The table has hundreds of thousands of clones, about nine tenths seen once. Material for sequencing was PBMCs or T cells enriched from blood (not recorded which). The receptors come from a man aged 35-49 years who had recovered from COVID-19.

V is TRBV7-8 and J is TRBJ1-6, with D uncertain. The length of the CDR3 is 14 residues. CDR1 and CDR2 from the germline V gene are SGHVS and FQNEAQ. Trimming removed 3 bases from V and 9 bases from J, with 12 bases in between. The CDR3 here is CASSLVTRGSPLHF. CDR3 coding DNA: TGTGCCAGCAGCTTGGTCACTCGTGGTTCACCCCTCCACTTT.

The J gene is TRBJ2-1, the V gene TRBV19, with 9 bases lining up with TRBD2. V was pared by 6 bases and J by 6 bases, with 12 bases of the junction left unmatched. This CDR3 comprises 16 residues. Germline loops: CDR1 LNHDA, CDR2 SQIVND (reference sequence). The CDR3 nucleotides read TGTGCCAGTAGCCCAACTCCGGGACTAGCCATCAATGAGCAGTTCTTC. Amino acids: CASSPTPGLAINEQFF.

A note on this clone: A much larger clone differs from this one at a single base, so this may be a read error. The genes are TRBV5-1 and TRBJ1-6; perhaps TRBD1 as D (6 bases). Trimming removed 3 bases at V and 5 bases at J, with 6 bases between. Germline V gene sequence: CDR1 SGHRS, CDR2 YFSETQ. CDR3 length: 13 residues. CDR3 loop: CASSWTDNSPLHF. The CDR3 DNA sequence: TGCGCCAGCAGCTGGACAGATAATTCACCCCTCCACTTT.

V usage is TRBV7-9 and J usage is TRBJ2-5, with D perhaps matching TRBD1 (6 bases). This CDR3 has 15 residues. V shed 4 bases and J shed 1 base, with 13 bases lying between them. Germline V gene sequence: CDR1 SEHNR, CDR2 FQNEAQ (reference sequence). The CDR3 DNA is TGTGCCAGCAGCTCACCACAGGGACCCCAAGAGACCCAGTACTTC. It codes for CASSSPQGPQETQYF.

This chain connects TRBV6-2 or TRBV6-3 to TRBJ1-1, with 7 positions matching TRBD1. The germline CDR1 and CDR2 sequences are MNHEY and SVGEGT. The CDR3 is 16 amino acids. The V gene end was trimmed by 5 bases and the J gene end by 5 bases; junction bases not matched to a gene: 14. CDR3 sequence (DNA): TGTGCCAGCAGTCCCCCGGGAGGGGGCTTGGGGACTGAAGCTTTCTTT. It specifies CASSPPGGGLGTEAFF.

V usage is TRBV18 and J usage is TRBJ1-2; TRBD1 aligns across 8 bases. The CDR3 totals 13 residues. The germline V gene has CDR1 KGHSH and CDR2 LQKENI. V shed 6 bases, J shed 8 bases, and the junction held 8 bases outside the gene matches. The CDR3 coding sequence is TGTGCCAGCTCGGCGGGGACAGGAGGAGGCTACACCTTC. It specifies CASSAGTGGGYTF.

This rearrangement joins TRBV7-6 to TRBJ2-3; tentative D call: TRBD2 (5 bases). V shed 1 base and J shed 0 bases, with 14 bases lying between them. Germline V lookup: CDR1 SGHVS, CDR2 FNYEAQ. The length of the CDR3 is 17 residues. For the CDR3, the DNA is TGTGCCAGCAGCTTAGTTCGTAGCGCCGAAAGCACAGATACGCAGTATTTT. Its protein product is CASSLVRSAESTDTQYF.

This clone has only a few counts. V and J are TRBV18 and TRBJ2-2; the D is unclear. V lost 6 bases and J lost 0, with 5 bases in between. CDR3 length: 13 amino acids. CDR1 and CDR2 from the germline V gene are KGHSH and LQKENI. Written as DNA, the CDR3 is TGTGCCAGCTCGACACCGAACACCGGGGAGCTGTTTTTT. Translated: CASSTPNTGELFF.

This clone showed up just once. The chain has TRBV7-2 and TRBJ2-1; 14 bases are shared with TRBD2. J gave up 9 bases and V 5 bases, and 9 bases lay outside the gene matches. The CDR3 covers 16 residues. CDR1 SGHTA and CDR2 FQGNSA come from the germline V gene. Here the CDR3 reads CASSLSGTSGSGEQFF. DNA of the CDR3: TGTGCCAGCAGCCTATCCGGGACTAGCGGGAGTGGTGAGCAGTTCTTC.

The chain uses TRBV4-2 and TRBJ1-1; possibly TRBD1 for D (6 bases). The CDR3 has 13 amino acids. The V gene lost 2 bases and the J gene lost 4 bases, with 8 bases spanning the gap. Germline-derived CDR1 and CDR2 are LGHNA and YNFKEQ. CDR3 nucleotide sequence: TGTGCCAGCAGCCAACAGGGGACCACTGAAGCTTTCTTT. Its protein is CASSQQGTTEAFF.

This chain uses TRBV2 with TRBJ1-5; D ambiguous. Per the germline V gene, CDR1 is SNHLY and CDR2 is FYNNEI. This CDR3 has 16 amino acids. V lost 0 bases and J 5 bases, leaving 14 bases between the germline ends. CDR3 in amino acids: CASSEARSAVYQPQHF. The CDR3 DNA reads TGTGCCAGCAGTGAAGCGCGTAGTGCCGTTTATCAGCCCCAGCATTTT.

This sequence joins TRBV28 and TRBJ1-5; tentative D call: TRBD1 (5 bases). There are 15 residues in the CDR3. CDR1 is MDHEN, CDR2 SYDVKM, per germline. Trimming took off 6 bases at V and 9 bases at J, with 21 bases between the two ends. The CDR3 spells CASSPEEGSVRPQHF. The CDR3 coding sequence is TGTGCCAGCAGCCCCGAGGAGGGGAGCGTGAGGCCCCAGCATTTT.

The chain is built from TRBV27 and TRBJ2-5; TRBD2 aligns across 9 bases. The CDR3 sequence is 18 residues long. The V segment lost 2 bases and the J segment 2 bases; nucleotides outside the gene matches: 12. Germline lookup yields CDR1 MNHEY and CDR2 SMNVEV (reference sequence). The chain's CDR3 is CASSLTPSQLAGQETQYF. CDR3 nucleotide sequence: TGTGCCAGCAGTTTAACCCCGAGCCAGCTAGCGGGACAAGAGACCCAGTACTTC.

This chain links TRBV28 with TRBJ1-4; 11 positions match TRBD1. J was trimmed by 5 bases and V by 10 bases; bases with no gene match: 9. Germline V CDR1 and CDR2: MDHEN, SYDVKM. The CDR3 is 15 amino acids. CDR3 amino acids: CATLPGDRGNEKLFF. CDR3 DNA: TGTGCCACCCTTCCTGGGGACAGGGGGAATGAAAAACTGTTTTTT.

Notes on this clone: Other DNA sequences in the sample encode the same CDR3. The gene calls are TRBV29-1 and TRBJ1-5, with TRBD1 as a possible D gene (6 bases). CDR1 and CDR2 (germline): SQVTM, ANQGSEA. CDR3 length: 13 residues. V lost 6 bases to trimming and J lost 1 base, with 10 bases between them. The CDR3 loop is CSVGGGSNQPQHF. Written as DNA, the CDR3 is TGCAGCGTGGGAGGGGGAAGCAATCAGCCCCAGCATTTT.

The CDR3 here is CASSLLASGRAHTGELFF. The DNA for the CDR3 is TGTGCCAGCAGCCTGCTGGCTAGCGGGAGGGCCCACACCGGGGAGCTGTTTTTT. The J gene is TRBJ2-2, the V gene TRBV7-2, with TRBD2 matching 12 bases. The germline gives CDR1 SGHTA, CDR2 FQGNSA. CDR3 length: 18 amino acids. With V trimmed by 5 bases and J by 3 bases, 10 bases remained unmatched.

In its sample, this clone was seen once. This chain connects TRBV19 to TRBJ1-5; D is uncertain. The CDR3 is made up of 15 amino acids. Per germline, CDR1 LNHDA and CDR2 SQIVND (reference sequence). V lost 5 bases, J lost 0 bases, and 11 bases lay in between. CDR3 DNA: TGTGCCAGTAGTCCTACCGGGATTAGCAATCAGCCCCAGCATTTT. Residues: CASSPTGISNQPQHF. Full variable domain (rest looked up from reference TRBV19 and TRBJ1-5): DGGITQSPKYLFRKEGQNVTLSCEQNLNHDAMYWYRQDPGQGLRLIYYSQIVNDFQKGDIAEGYSVSREKKESFPLTVTSAQKNPTAFYLCASSPTGISNQPQHFGDGTRLSIL.

This clone was observed a single time. CDR3 sequence (DNA): TGTGCCAGCAGCCGGGACAGAGCCAACTACGAGCAGTACTTC. This codes for CASSRDRANYEQYF. This rearrangement joins TRBV14 to TRBJ2-7; 7 bases match TRBD1. CDR1 and CDR2 from the germline V gene are SGHDN and FVKESK. The CDR3 has 14 amino acids. V dropped 4 bases and J dropped 3; count of bases not matched to a gene: 6.

For the CDR3, the DNA is TGTGCCAGCAGTTACTTTGGCCGGGGTAGTGGAAACACCATATATTTT. This gives the protein CASSYFGRGSGNTIYF. V is TRBV6-6 and J is TRBJ1-3; no firm D call. Germline V CDR1 and CDR2: MNHNY, SVGAGI (reference sequence). V shed 1 base and J shed 3 bases, with 13 bases lying between them. This CDR3 region has 16 residues.

V gene TRBV19 combines with J gene TRBJ2-7; D call uncertain. Germline loops: CDR1 LNHDA, CDR2 SQIVND (reference sequence). V was trimmed by 6 bases and J by 2 bases, leaving 11 bases between them. The CDR3 contains 13 residues. CDR3 amino acids: CASSLEKPYEQYF. Here the CDR3 DNA reads TGTGCCAGTAGCCTCGAAAAGCCCTACGAGCAGTACTTC.

V gene TRBV29-1 combines with J gene TRBJ2-5; D is undetermined. CDR1 and CDR2 (germline): SQVTM, ANQGSEA. Trimming took 3 bases from V and 2 from J, leaving 10 bases between them. The CDR3 consists of 13 residues. CDR3 protein: CSVDNSDQETQYF. The CDR3 coding sequence is TGCAGCGTTGACAACTCCGATCAAGAGACCCAGTACTTC.

The chain joins TRBV28 to TRBJ2-1; D is unclear. Germline V lookup: CDR1 MDHEN, CDR2 SYDVKM. This CDR3 is built from 14 residues. V lost 7 bases and J lost 2, with 12 bases in between. The CDR3 loop reads CASNQEVTYNEQFF. The CDR3 bases are TGTGCCAGCAACCAGGAAGTCACCTACAATGAGCAGTTCTTC.

The rearrangement uses TRBV19 and TRBJ2-7; TRBD1 aligns across 7 bases. The CDR3 has 16 amino acids. Looked up from germline, CDR1 is LNHDA and CDR2 is SQIVND (reference sequence). V lost 2 bases and J lost 5; bases outside the gene matches: 12. For the CDR3, the DNA is TGTGCCAGTAGTATACGGCTCAGGGGGTCTAACAACGAGCAGTACTTC. Amino acid sequence: CASSIRLRGSNNEQYF.